One and the same sample provided the 10 T cell receptor beta chains below, sequenced in a study of T cells in Graves' hyperthyroidism and ophthalmopathy. It was RNA transcripts that yielded the amplified TCR beta CDR3 regions. The HTBI primer set was used in a first-round RT-PCR of the TCR CDR3. TCRdb called the multiplex PCR reads again in MiXCR, with one record for every CDR3 protein. The sample lists 540,000 or so distinct CDR3 sequences; about 15% were seen once. The sample was blood. These receptors came from a young woman with Graves' hyperthyroidism.

A single count supports this clonotype. The chain couples TRBV6-1 to TRBJ2-7; D could derive from TRBD1 or TRBD2 (5 bases each). Trimming took off 5 bases at V and 5 bases at J, with 19 bases between the two ends. CDR1 is MNHNS and CDR2 is SASEGT in the germline V gene. This CDR3 has 15 residues. CDR3 amino acids: CASSTGLFSGHEQYF. CDR3 nucleotides: TGTGCCAGCAGTACGGGGCTCTTCTCGGGCCACGAGCAGTACTTC.

This clonotype was seen many times. This rearrangement joins TRBV5-1 to TRBJ2-1; 7 bases are a match to TRBD2. The germline V gene encodes CDR1 SGHRS and CDR2 YFSETQ. Trimming took 0 bases from V and 8 from J; bases not matched to a gene: 8. This CDR3 spans 15 amino acids. CDR3 DNA: TGCGCCAGCAGCTTGGGGGCGGGAGTAGTGGATGAGCAGTTCTTC. It codes for CASSLGAGVVDEQFF.

This clonotype came up once. A read error is likely, as this CDR3 ends without the conserved phenylalanine or tryptophan. J is TRBJ1-1 and V is TRBV11-2; D might be TRBD1 (5 bases). The CDR3 sequence is 15 residues long. Between the trimmed V and J ends, which lost 1 base and 1 base, there was a span of 10 bases. CDR1 and CDR2 from the germline V gene are SGHAT and FQNNGV. The CDR3 region has the DNA TGTGCCAGCAGCTTAGGGGGACGGCCGAACACTGAAGCTTTCTCT. This sequence encodes CASSLGGRPNTEAFS.

At least ten counts were recorded for this clonotype. This chain uses TRBV2 with TRBJ2-1; 7 bases fit TRBD2. The CDR3 consists of 14 residues. V gave up 10 bases and J gave up 2 bases; unmatched junction bases: 8. Germline lookup yields CDR1 SNHLY and CDR2 FYNNEI. The CDR3 DNA reads as TGTGCCATCCTGCTAGCGGATACCTACAATGAGCAGTTCTTC. Encoded protein: CAILLADTYNEQFF. The full variable domain, its missing parts supplied by reference TRBV2 and TRBJ2-1, is EPEVTQTPSHQVTQMGQEVILRCVPISNHLYFYWYRQILGQKVEFLVSFYNNEISEKSEIFDDQFSVERPDGSNFTLKIRSTKLEDSAMYFCAILLADTYNEQFFGPGTRLTVL.

This clonotype was seen more than once but under ten times. The gene calls are TRBV9 and TRBJ2-7; D might be TRBD2 (5 bases). Germline CDR1 reads SGDLS; CDR2 reads YYNGEE. V was pared by 3 bases and J by 2 bases, with 15 bases between. The CDR3 extends over 15 amino acids. CDR3 in DNA: TGTGCCAGCAGCGAGGACTTGGGTGTGGCCTACGAGCAGTACTTC. It is translated as CASSEDLGVAYEQYF. Drawing the rest from reference TRBV9 and TRBJ2-7, the complete variable domain is DSGVTQTPKHLITATGQRVTLRCSPRSGDLSVYWYQQSLDQGLQFLIQYYNGEERAKGNILERFSAQQFPDLHSELNLSSLELGDSALYFCASSEDLGVAYEQYFGPGTRLTVT.

This clonotype appeared many times. The chain combines TRBV7-9 with TRBJ2-3; 9 positions match TRBD2. Losses at the gene ends were 5 bases for V and 6 bases for J; bases not matched to a gene: 12. CDR3 length: 16 residues. Germline CDR1 SEHNR, CDR2 FQNEAQ (reference sequence). CDR3 bases: TGTGCCAGCAGCGCCTTGGGTAGCGGGAGTAAGGATACGCAGTATTTT. Its translation: CASSALGSGSKDTQYF.

In its sample, this clonotype was seen a few times. V gene TRBV9 combines with J gene TRBJ1-3; D possibly corresponds to TRBD1 (5 bases). Trimming shortened V by 3 bases and J by 4 bases, and 11 bases separated the two germline ends. This CDR3 comprises 14 residues. Germline-derived CDR1 and CDR2 are SGDLS and YYNGEE. CDR3 in DNA: TGTGCCAGCAGCGCTGGGACGGAAGGAAACACCATATATTTT. Amino acid sequence: CASSAGTEGNTIYF.

Many counts were recorded for this clonotype. This chain connects TRBV2 to TRBJ1-2; unclear D gene. With 3 bases removed from V and 0 bases from J, the gap between germline ends came to 8 bases. The germline V gene has CDR1 SNHLY and CDR2 FYNNEI. The CDR3 contains 14 residues. The chain's CDR3 is CASSDNRSNYGYTF. The CDR3 DNA follows: TGTGCCAGCAGTGATAATAGATCTAACTATGGCTACACCTTC.

This chain joins TRBV5-1 and TRBJ2-2; no clear D. Germline CDR1 is SGHRS and CDR2 is YFSETQ. This CDR3 is built from 15 residues. The ends were cut back, 2 bases at V and 1 base at J, with 9 bases in the middle. The CDR3 reads CASSLRGENTGELFF. In DNA, the CDR3 is TGCGCCAGCAGCTTAAGAGGCGAGAACACCGGGGAGCTGTTTTTT. The full variable domain, with the rest looked up from reference TRBV5-1 and TRBJ2-2, is KAGVTQTPRYLIKTRGQQVTLSCSPISGHRSVSWYQQTPGQGLQFLFEYFSETQRNKGNFPGRFSGRQFSNSRSEMNVSTLELGDSALYLCASSLRGENTGELFFGEGSRLTVL.

The rearrangement joins TRBV7-3 to TRBJ2-3; D tentatively reads TRBD1 or TRBD2 (7 bases each). The CDR3 runs to 15 residues. CDR1 SGHTA and CDR2 FQGTGA come from the germline V gene. The V gene lost 2 bases and the J gene lost 1 base, with 10 bases spanning the gap. CDR3: CASSLQGGGTDTQYF. Here the CDR3 DNA reads TGTGCCAGCAGCTTACAGGGGGGGGGCACAGATACGCAGTATTTT.